This T cell receptor (beta chain) came from a study of blood T cell repertoires in COVID-19. Study at large: Nucleic acid was either cDNA or gDNA, and it came from T cells, B-cell-depleted T cells, or PBMCs.

Original data processing: Using reference gene primer amplification, nucleated cell counts were estimated. The data were produced by immunoSEQ multiplex PCR, yet TCRdb's version contains in-frame clones alone and is incomplete. That table furnishes V, J and clone size, whereas the DNA furnished D and trimming. The top ten clones hold around 2.2% of a sample with some 150,000 clones, 84% of them seen once. This CDR3 spans 15 amino acids. CDR1 and CDR2 from the germline V gene are MNHEY and SVGAGI. Between the trimmed V and J ends, which lost 6 bases and 8 bases, there was a span of 19 bases. This rearrangement joins TRBV6-5 to TRBJ1-4; perhaps TRBD1 as D (6 bases). Sequenced: peripheral blood. This clonotype originated in a man between 65 and 85 years old with acute or convalescent COVID-19. The chain's CDR3 is CASRDFGRGNEKLFF. CDR3 in DNA: TGTGCCAGCAGAGACTTCGGAAGGGGGAACGAAAAACTGTTTTTT.